Many counts were recorded for the clone carrying this TCR beta chain. Its antigen remains unidentified. Three rounds of nested PCR, following a modified ARM-PCR protocol, produced the TCRbeta library. TCRdb re-derived calls from the multiplex PCR reads in MiXCR, one entry per CDR3 protein. The sample has approximately 90,000 distinct CDR3 sequences; approximately 73% are singletons. RNA was extracted from bulk tissue without any cell sorting. Distant lung tissue was collected more than 3 cm away from the tumor edge. The CDR3 is made up of 12 amino acids. V lost 4 bases and J lost 7, with 11 bases in between. Germline V gene data show CDR1 as MNHNS and CDR2 as SASEGT. The sample comes from a study of tumor and adjacent non-tumor tissue in lung cancer. Points from the study as a whole: Compared with tumor, normal lung showed significantly lower TCR diversity.

The sequence came from a woman in her fifties or sixties with non-small cell lung cancer. The gene calls are TRBV6-1 and TRBJ2-7; no definite D call. Sequencing was carried out using distant non-tumor lung tissue. This CDR3 is CASSATAMEQYF. CDR3 nucleotide sequence: TGTGCCAGCAGTGCGACTGCTATGGAGCAGTACTTC.